This TCR beta chain appears in the sequencing data of a study of OX40 agonist ivuxolimab in advanced cancers. With regard to the full study: Ivuxolimab, which targeted the costimulatory receptor OX40 (CD134), was an agonistic, fully human IgG2 monoclonal antibody. Intravenous ivuxolimab was administered to patients every 2 weeks at six dose levels: 0.01, 0.1, 0.3, 1.5, 3 and 10 mg/kg. Among the roughly 50 dose-escalation patients, about 20 had hepatocellular carcinoma, approximately 15 melanoma, 9 renal cell carcinoma and 9 head and neck cancer. In the dose-escalation cohort, around four fifths of patients were male, and the mean age was roughly 60 years with a range of 23 to 79. Patients were allowed to have had prior anti-PD-1, anti-PD-L1 or anti-CTLA-4 therapy, and approximately 41% of the dose-escalation patients had previously received checkpoint inhibitors. Partial responses were achieved by three dose-escalation patients, of whom one had hepatocellular carcinoma and two had cutaneous melanoma. Peripheral TCRbeta sequencing was intended to test whether TCR sequence diversity was altered and clonal T-cell expansion was caused by ivuxolimab. The paper reports the monotherapy dose-escalation portion (N of about 47 patients) of the phase I ivuxolimab trial.

For sequencing of the TCRbeta CDR3 region, genomic DNA was extracted from the sorted cells. The immunoSEQ Assay was used for sequencing of TCRbeta CDR3 regions. TCRdb carries this immuneACCESS record with in-frame sequences only. Its versions omit some clonotypes, under half of them owing to an unresolved V gene in the studies checked, with the rest unexplained. The sample records 60,000 to 100,000 clones, roughly four fifths of which are singletons. The biggest ten clones account for 0.45% to 0.6% of the sample. The study at large found these results: Low levels of normalized T-cell clonal expansion were also seen in some patients who did not respond. Partial responders in the 0.1-3.0 mg/kg groups had among the lowest normalized peripheral clonal expansion, especially among CD8+ T cells. At doses of 0.1 to 3.0 mg/kg, clonal expansion of both CD4+ and CD8+ T cells in blood was seen between baseline and week 6. Antigen specificity was not determined for the clonally expanded peripheral T cells. After ivuxolimab, CD8+ T cells had more expanded clones than CD4+ T cells on average.

The trial excluded patients who had a history of autoimmune disease or were on systemic immunosuppression. Peripheral blood for TCR sequencing was collected from all dose cohorts at baseline, on cycle 4 day 1, and on cycle 7 day 1. Samples came from an open-label, multicenter, first-in-human phase I dose-escalation trial of ivuxolimab. The trial enrolled adults with locally advanced or metastatic head and neck squamous cell, hepatocellular, melanoma or renal cell carcinoma. CD4+ and CD8+ T cells were sorted separately from peripheral blood before TCR sequencing. As regards this clone: What antigen it recognizes has not been identified. Nothing much larger sits one base from this clone, and base qualities are not available.

V is cut by 5 bases and J by 9 bases, and the space between the germline ends is 17 bases. CDR3 length: 14 amino acids, cysteine to phenylalanine. Only the CDR3 portion is preserved as DNA: 42 bases, with reading frame beginning at the first base. CDR1 and CDR2 are read off the germline V gene (reference sequence) as SEHNR and FQNEAQ. The chain joins TRBV7-9 to TRBJ1-5, with an unclear D gene assignment. This clonotype was obtained from an adult with an advanced solid tumor such as melanoma, head and neck, liver or kidney cancer. The sequencing here drew on CD4+ or CD8+ T cells sorted from blood, taken in a trial of the OX40 agonist ivuxolimab. The base sequence is TGTGCCAGCAGCAACCGGGAGTTAGGCGGGCCCCAGCATTTT. Translated, it gives CASSNRELGGPQHF. Outside the CDR3, residues come from the reference TRBV7-9 and TRBJ1-5 proteins, so the full variable domain is: DTGVSQNPRHKITKRGQNVTFRCDPISEHNRLYWYRQTLGQGPEFLTYFQNEAQLEKSRLLSDRFSAERPKGSFSTLEIQRTEQGDSAMYLCASSNRELGGPQHFGDGTRLSIL.